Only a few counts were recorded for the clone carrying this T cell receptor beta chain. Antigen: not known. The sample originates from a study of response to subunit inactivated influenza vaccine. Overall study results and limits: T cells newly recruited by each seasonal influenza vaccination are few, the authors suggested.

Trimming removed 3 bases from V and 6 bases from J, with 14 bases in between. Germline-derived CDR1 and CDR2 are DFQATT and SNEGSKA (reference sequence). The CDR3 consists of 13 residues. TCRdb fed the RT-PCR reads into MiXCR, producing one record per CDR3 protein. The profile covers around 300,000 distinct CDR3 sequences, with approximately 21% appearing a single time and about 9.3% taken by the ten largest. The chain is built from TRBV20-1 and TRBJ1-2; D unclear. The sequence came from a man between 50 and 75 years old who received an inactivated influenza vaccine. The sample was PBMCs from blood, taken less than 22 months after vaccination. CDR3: CSARTNSVDGYTF. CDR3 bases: TGCAGTGCTAGGACTAATAGTGTCGATGGCTACACCTTC.